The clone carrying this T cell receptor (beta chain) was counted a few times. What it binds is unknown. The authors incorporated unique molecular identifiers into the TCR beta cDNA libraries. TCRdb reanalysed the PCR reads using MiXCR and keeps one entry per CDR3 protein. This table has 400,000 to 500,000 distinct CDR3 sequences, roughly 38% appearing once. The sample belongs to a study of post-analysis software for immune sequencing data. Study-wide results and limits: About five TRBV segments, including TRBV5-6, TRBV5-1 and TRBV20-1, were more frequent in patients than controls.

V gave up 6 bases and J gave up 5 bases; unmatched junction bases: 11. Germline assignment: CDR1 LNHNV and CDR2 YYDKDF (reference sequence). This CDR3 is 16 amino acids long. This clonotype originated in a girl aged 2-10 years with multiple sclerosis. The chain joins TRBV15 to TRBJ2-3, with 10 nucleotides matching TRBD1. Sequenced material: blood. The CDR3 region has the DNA TGTGCCACCAGTATCTGGGGACAGGGGTTGAAAGATACGCAGTATTTT. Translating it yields CATSIWGQGLKDTQYF.